Each of the 19 T cell receptor beta chains below was sequenced from the same sample in a study of T cell responses to AZD1222 COVID-19 vaccine. Data came from immunoSEQ multiplex PCR; TCRdb stores just in-frame clones and leaves some out. Here the sample spans 120,000 or so clones, about 90% being singletons. Sample: peripheral blood, taken on day 0 of AZD1222 vaccination. These receptors were collected from an adult in good health.

This clone was found a few times. The rearrangement uses TRBV7-9 and TRBJ2-4; D is tentatively TRBD1 or TRBD2 (6 bases each). Germline V gives CDR1 SEHNR, CDR2 FQNEAQ (reference sequence). With 3 bases removed from V and 1 base from J, the gap between germline ends came to 10 bases. The CDR3 contains 15 residues. The CDR3 reads CASSFRGGAKNIQYF. The CDR3 nucleotides read TGTGCCAGCAGCTTTAGAGGGGGGGCCAAAAACATTCAGTACTTC.

The V gene is TRBV7-9, the J gene TRBJ1-5; 8 bases fit TRBD1. V was pared by 3 bases and J by 6 bases, with 13 bases of the junction left unmatched. This CDR3 is 17 amino acids long. CDR1 is SEHNR and CDR2 is FQNEAQ in the germline V gene (reference sequence). Here the CDR3 reads CASSFSPLDRGGQPQHF. DNA for the CDR3: TGTGCCAGCAGCTTTAGTCCCCTAGACAGGGGTGGTCAGCCCCAGCATTTT.

The gene calls are TRBV4-1 and TRBJ1-4; maybe TRBD1 (6 bases). Trimming removed 2 bases at V and 8 bases at J, with 15 bases between. Germline V gives CDR1 MGHRA, CDR2 YSYEKL. The CDR3 contains 15 residues. The CDR3 reads CASSQPAGRGEKLFF. The CDR3, as DNA: TGCGCCAGCAGCCAACCCGCGGGAAGGGGGGAAAAACTGTTTTTT.

The chain recombines TRBV11-2 with TRBJ1-5; D is possibly TRBD1 (5 bases). The CDR3 has 12 amino acids. Trimming pared 3 bases from V and 9 bases from J, leaving 9 bases between. Germline CDR1 SGHAT, CDR2 FQNNGV. The CDR3 DNA follows: TGTGCCAGCAGCTTCGGGACGGGGCCCCAGCATTTT. Translated: CASSFGTGPQHF.

The gene calls are TRBV9 and TRBJ1-6; TRBD1 aligns across 7 bases. With V trimmed by 4 bases and J by 9 bases, 16 bases remained unmatched. The length of the CDR3 is 17 residues. Germline V gene sequence: CDR1 SGDLS, CDR2 YYNGEE. CDR3: CASSLKTSQGEGSPLHF. CDR3 DNA: TGTGCCAGCAGCCTAAAAACTTCCCAGGGGGAGGGTTCACCCCTCCACTTT. The full variable domain, in which reference TRBV9 and TRBJ1-6 provide the parts outside the CDR3, is DSGVTQTPKHLITATGQRVTLRCSPRSGDLSVYWYQQSLDQGLQFLIQYYNGEERAKGNILERFSAQQFPDLHSELNLSSLELGDSALYFCASSLKTSQGEGSPLHFGNGTRLTVT.

The chain links TRBV2 to TRBJ1-2, with D unclear. V shed 6 bases and J shed 2 bases, with 4 bases lying between them. The CDR3 spans 11 residues. The V gene's germline CDR1 is SNHLY and CDR2 FYNNEI. The CDR3 DNA sequence: TGTGCCAGCAGCGACAACTATGGCTACACCTTC. Translated: CASSDNYGYTF.

J is TRBJ2-7 and V is TRBV28; tentatively, D is TRBD2 (5 bases). The germline CDR1 and CDR2 sequences are MDHEN and SYDVKM. Trimming took 3 bases from V and 4 from J, leaving 19 bases between them. The CDR3 is 16 amino acids. CDR3 sequence: CASSFMSRGMRYEQYF. The CDR3 nucleotides read TGTGCCAGCAGTTTTATGAGTCGGGGAATGCGATACGAGCAGTACTTC.

This clone was seen only a few times. The CDR3 reads CASSEGGGGSYEQYF. In nucleotides, the CDR3 is TGCGCCAGCAGTGAAGGGGGCGGTGGAAGTTACGAGCAGTACTTC. The chain recombines TRBV10-1 with TRBJ2-7; 7 bases line up with TRBD1. The V gene's germline CDR1 is WNHNN and CDR2 SYGVQD (reference sequence). This CDR3 contains 15 residues. With 3 bases clipped from V and 4 bases from J, the junction kept 9 bases outside the gene matches.

V is TRBV2 and J is TRBJ1-1; no firm D call. Trimming took 3 bases from V and 6 from J, leaving 11 bases between them. This CDR3 spans 13 amino acids. In germline, CDR1 is SNHLY, CDR2 FYNNEI. The CDR3 region has the DNA TGTGCCAGCAGTGAGACCCCAGGAGCTGAAGCTTTCTTT. Protein sequence: CASSETPGAEAFF.

The chain has TRBV19 and TRBJ2-3; 7 bases agree with TRBD2. Trimming took 5 bases from V and 11 from J; bases not matched to a gene: 10. The germline gives CDR1 LNHDA, CDR2 SQIVND (reference sequence). The CDR3 is made up of 13 amino acids. The CDR3 bases are TGTGCCAGTAGTCCCCAGGCTAGCGGCCGGCAGTATTTT. It encodes CASSPQASGRQYF.

The rearrangement uses TRBV4-1 and TRBJ2-3; possibly TRBD1 for D (6 bases). There are 16 residues in the CDR3. Trimming left V 3 bases short and J 1 base short, with 14 bases between. Per the germline V gene, CDR1 is MGHRA and CDR2 is YSYEKL. The CDR3 spells CASSQDIGGRTDTQYF. In nucleotides, the CDR3 is TGCGCCAGCAGCCAGGATATTGGGGGCCGCACAGATACGCAGTATTTT.

The chain recombines TRBV7-9 with TRBJ1-3, with a possible D match to TRBD1 (5 bases). The length of the CDR3 is 15 residues. V gave up 3 bases and J gave up 0 bases, with 9 bases separating them. Germline CDR1 reads SEHNR; CDR2 reads FQNEAQ (reference sequence). The CDR3 spells CASSLAGRSGNTIYF. The DNA of the CDR3 is TGTGCCAGCAGCTTGGCGGGACGCTCTGGAAACACCATATATTTT.

The CDR3 reads CATQSLLETEAFF. The CDR3 DNA follows: TGTGCCACCCAAAGTCTTTTAGAGACTGAAGCTTTCTTT. The J gene is TRBJ1-1, the V gene TRBV6-5; no clear D gene. The length of the CDR3 is 13 residues. Per germline, CDR1 MNHEY and CDR2 SVGAGI. V gave up 10 bases and J gave up 5 bases, with 17 bases separating them.

The chain couples TRBV18 to TRBJ2-7; tentatively, D is TRBD1 or TRBD2 (5 bases each). V lost 3 bases, J lost 7 bases, and 13 bases lay in between. The CDR3 covers 13 residues. The germline V gene has CDR1 KGHSH and CDR2 LQKENI. The chain's CDR3 is CASSPGPLKEQYF. Written as DNA, the CDR3 is TGTGCCAGCTCACCGGGACCCCTAAAGGAGCAGTACTTC.

V usage is TRBV20-1 and J usage is TRBJ2-5; D is perhaps TRBD2 (6 bases). The V and J ends lost 3 bases and 4 bases respectively, with 6 bases between them. The CDR3 is 11 amino acids. Germline assignment: CDR1 DFQATT and CDR2 SNEGSKA (reference sequence). The DNA of the CDR3 is TGCAGTGCTAGCGGGGGAGAGACCCAGTACTTC. Encoded protein: CSASGGETQYF.

A single count supports this clone. The gene calls are TRBV11-2 and TRBJ1-2; a weak D match, TRBD1 (5 bases). Germline values: CDR1 SGHAT, CDR2 FQNNGV. V was pared by 6 bases and J by 8 bases, with 19 bases between. CDR3 size: 14 residues. The CDR3, as DNA: TGTGCCAGCAGGCGGGGGGGGACCCTCGAGGGCTACACCTTC. Protein sequence: CASRRGGTLEGYTF.

This clone was counted between two and nine times. The chain recombines TRBV29-1 with TRBJ1-4; 7 bases line up with TRBD1. This CDR3 has 12 residues. Trimming took 1 base from V and 7 from J; bases not matched to a gene: 0. The germline V gene encodes CDR1 SQVTM and CDR2 ANQGSEA. The CDR3: CSVEGQGEKLFF. The DNA of the CDR3 is TGCAGCGTTGAAGGACAGGGTGAAAAACTGTTTTTT.

V is TRBV5-1 and J is TRBJ2-5; no clear D gene. Germline V gene sequence: CDR1 SGHRS, CDR2 YFSETQ. This CDR3 region has 13 residues. Trimming left V 0 bases short and J 2 bases short, with 5 bases between. CDR3 amino acids: CASSLEPQETQYF. CDR3 nucleotides: TGCGCCAGCAGCTTGGAGCCGCAAGAGACCCAGTACTTC.

CDR3 loop: CASSLVGVSNSPLHF. The CDR3, as DNA: TGTGCCAGCAGCTTGGTTGGCGTGTCCAATTCACCCCTCCACTTT. The chain recombines TRBV5-8 with TRBJ1-6; D call uncertain. The V end lost 0 bases, the J end lost 7 bases, and 11 bases lay between the germline ends. Per the germline V gene, CDR1 is SGHTS and CDR2 is YDEGEE. This CDR3 region has 15 residues.